This TCR beta chain emerged from a study of radiation and T cells in renal cell carcinoma. The CDR3 is 12 residues long. Germline V CDR1 and CDR2: SQVTM, ANQGSEA. V lost 4 bases and J 5 bases, leaving 10 bases between the germline ends. Time point reported: blood 2 weeks post-SBRT. As for treatment: 15 Gy SBRT to primary tumor, nephrectomy 4 weeks later. This renal cell carcinoma was of the clear cell type. Only in-frame clones appear in the TCRdb table, and some are missing; sequencing was by immunoSEQ multiplex PCR. The sample includes tens of thousands of clones, roughly four fifths of them seen just once. Remarks on this clone: Its specificity is unknown.

Broader study findings: No pretreatment tumor biopsies were available for baseline clonotypes.

The J gene is TRBJ2-3, the V gene TRBV29-1; possibly TRBD2 for D (6 bases). Source: blood, taken from a patient whose treatment included radiotherapy and nephrectomy. The receptor comes from a man in his sixties with renal cell carcinoma. CDR3 DNA sequence: TGCAGCGTTGCACTAGCAAAAGATACGCAGTATTTT. This gives the protein CSVALAKDTQYF.